The clone carrying this T cell receptor beta chain appeared a few times. This specimen comes from a study of T-cell reconstitution after alpha-beta-depleted transplantation in children. Unique molecular identifiers were used to barcode this TCRbeta library. TCRdb reprocessed the PCR reads with MiXCR, giving one entry per CDR3 protein. The sample lists about 610,000 distinct CDR3 sequences, over 9.5% occurring once. Germline values: CDR1 MNHEY, CDR2 SVGEGT. The CDR3 extends over 16 amino acids. Trimming left V 2 bases short and J 0 bases short, with 13 bases between. V is TRBV6-2 or TRBV6-3 and J is TRBJ1-1; D is undetermined. Specimen: PBMCs from the stem cell graft donor, collected from the stem cell graft. The source is a human donor who donated a stem cell graft to a child with acute myeloid leukemia. CDR3 bases: TGTGCCAGCAGTTACAACGAAATCCTTATGAACACTGAAGCTTTCTTT. It translates to CASSYNEILMNTEAFF.